A single sample gave rise to the 10 T cell receptor beta chains below, sequenced in a study of CD8+CD57+ T cells in acquired aplastic anemia. For CDR3 and TCR beta VDJ profiling, genomic DNA was the template used. TCRdb reprocessed the reads with MiXCR, giving one entry per CDR3 protein. The sample lists roughly 150,000 distinct CDR3 sequences; roughly 48% were seen once. The material sequenced was sorted CD4+, CD8+, or CD8+CD57+ T cells (not recorded which) from PBMCs. The receptors here all came from a human donor in good health.

This clonotype turned up a few times. This chain connects TRBV30 to TRBJ2-7, with 10 bases lining up with TRBD1. This CDR3 has 15 amino acids. Germline V gives CDR1 GTSNPN, CDR2 SVGIG (reference sequence). V lost 2 bases and J lost 2; bases outside the gene matches: 6. The CDR3 protein is CAWSTPGQGPYEQYF. CDR3 in DNA: TGTGCCTGGAGTACACCGGGACAGGGGCCCTACGAGCAGTACTTC.

This clonotype was seen ten or more times. The chain combines TRBV6-1 with TRBJ2-6; no definite D call. The germline V and J ends were trimmed by 4 bases and 2 bases, with 9 bases remaining between them. CDR3 length equals 15 residues. CDR1 is MNHNS, CDR2 SASEGT, per germline. CDR3 residues: CASSGVWAGANVLTF. The CDR3 DNA follows: TGTGCCAGCAGTGGAGTGTGGGCTGGGGCCAACGTCCTGACTTTC.

The J gene is TRBJ1-4, the V gene TRBV19; D may be TRBD1 (6 bases). The CDR3 extends over 15 amino acids. The V gene lost 3 bases and the J gene lost 0 bases, with 8 bases spanning the gap. The germline CDR1 and CDR2 sequences are LNHDA and SQIVND (reference sequence). DNA of the CDR3: TGTGCCAGTAGTATCGACAGGTCAACTAATGAAAAACTGTTTTTT. Encoded protein: CASSIDRSTNEKLFF.

The chain employs TRBV6-2 or TRBV6-3 and TRBJ1-2; 8 bases agree with TRBD1. Trimming removed 4 bases from V and 8 bases from J; junction bases left unmatched: 9. The CDR3 consists of 14 residues. The germline V gene encodes CDR1 MNHEY and CDR2 SVGEGT. The CDR3 DNA reads TGTGCCAGCAGTTCCATACTGACAGGGGAGGGCTACACCTTC. Protein: CASSSILTGEGYTF.

This CDR3 is CASSQRGAYGEQYF. CDR3 sequence (DNA): TGTGCCAGCAGCCAGCGGGGAGCCTACGGCGAGCAGTACTTC. The gene calls are TRBV7-6 and TRBJ2-7; 7 nucleotides line up with TRBD2. The germline CDR1 and CDR2 sequences are SGHVS and FNYEAQ. This CDR3 has 14 amino acids. The V gene end was trimmed by 5 bases and the J gene end by 6 bases; junction bases not matched to a gene: 10.

The chain has TRBV20-1 and TRBJ2-7, with 14 bases fitting TRBD2. The V and J ends lost 3 bases and 2 bases, in that order; junction bases with no gene match: 6. Germline-derived CDR1 and CDR2 are DFQATT and SNEGSKA (reference sequence). The CDR3 contains 16 residues. DNA of the CDR3: TGCAGTGCTAGTGGGACTAGCGGGAGAAGGGCCTACGAGCAGTACTTC. Its protein is CSASGTSGRRAYEQYF.

The chain uses TRBV7-2 and TRBJ1-1; no clear D gene. This CDR3 has 12 amino acids. Trimming stripped 7 bases from V and 5 bases from J, with 11 bases between. CDR1 is SGHTA and CDR2 is FQGNSA in the germline V gene. CDR3 region: CASTLGPTEAFF. The CDR3, as DNA: TGTGCCAGCACCCTAGGCCCAACTGAAGCTTTCTTT.

The chain uses TRBV29-1 and TRBJ1-4; D is undetermined. Germline V gives CDR1 SQVTM, CDR2 ANQGSEA. CDR3 size: 12 residues. The germline V and J ends were trimmed by 7 bases and 7 bases, with 13 bases remaining between them. CDR3: CSASIGLEKLFF. As DNA, the CDR3 is TGCAGCGCCTCTATTGGACTTGAAAAACTGTTTTTT.

This clonotype was detected a few times. The rearrangement uses TRBV6-1 and TRBJ1-2; the match to TRBD1 covers 9 bases. Per germline, CDR1 MNHNS and CDR2 SASEGT. Trimming removed 5 bases from V and 4 bases from J; junction bases left unmatched: 11. The CDR3 runs 16 residues. The CDR3 region is CASSTVAGDRAYGYTF. CDR3 nucleotides: TGTGCCAGCAGTACCGTTGCCGGGGACAGGGCCTATGGCTACACCTTC.

The gene calls are TRBV25-1 and TRBJ2-3; TRBD1 agrees at 9 bases. The V gene's germline CDR1 is MGHDK and CDR2 SYGVNS. Losses at the gene ends were 11 bases for V and 3 bases for J; bases not matched to a gene: 6. This CDR3 is built from 13 residues. The CDR3 bases are TGTGCCGCCAGGACAGGGGCAACAGATACGCAGTATTTT. Translation: CAARTGATDTQYF.